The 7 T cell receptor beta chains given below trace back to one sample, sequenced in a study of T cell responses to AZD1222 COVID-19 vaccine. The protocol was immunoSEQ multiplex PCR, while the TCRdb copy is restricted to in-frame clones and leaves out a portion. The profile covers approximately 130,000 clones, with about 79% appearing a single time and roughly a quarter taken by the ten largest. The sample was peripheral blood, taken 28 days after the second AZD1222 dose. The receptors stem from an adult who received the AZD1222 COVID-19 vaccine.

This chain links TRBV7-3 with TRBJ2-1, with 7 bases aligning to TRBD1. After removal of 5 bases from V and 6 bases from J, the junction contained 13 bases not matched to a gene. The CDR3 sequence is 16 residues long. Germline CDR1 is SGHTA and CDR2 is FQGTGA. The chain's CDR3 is CASSPKGTVDINEQFF. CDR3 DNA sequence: TGTGCCAGCAGCCCTAAGGGGACAGTCGACATCAATGAGCAGTTCTTC.

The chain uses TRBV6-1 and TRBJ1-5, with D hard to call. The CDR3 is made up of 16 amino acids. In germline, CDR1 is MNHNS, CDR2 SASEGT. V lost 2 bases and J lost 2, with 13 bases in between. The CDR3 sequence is CASSEYYWVGNQPQHF. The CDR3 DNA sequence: TGTGCCAGCAGTGAATACTACTGGGTTGGCAATCAGCCCCAGCATTTT.

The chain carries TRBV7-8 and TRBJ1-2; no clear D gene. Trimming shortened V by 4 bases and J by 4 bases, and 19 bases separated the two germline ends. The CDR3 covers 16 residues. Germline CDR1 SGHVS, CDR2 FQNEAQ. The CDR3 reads CASSYSGGPGSYGYTF. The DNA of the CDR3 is TGTGCCAGCAGCTATAGCGGAGGGCCCGGCTCCTATGGCTACACCTTC.

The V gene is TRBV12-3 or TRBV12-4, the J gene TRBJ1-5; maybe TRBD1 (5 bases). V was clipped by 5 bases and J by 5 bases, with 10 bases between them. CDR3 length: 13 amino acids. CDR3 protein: CASSKQVYQPQHF. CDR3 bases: TGTGCCAGCAGTAAACAGGTTTATCAGCCCCAGCATTTT.

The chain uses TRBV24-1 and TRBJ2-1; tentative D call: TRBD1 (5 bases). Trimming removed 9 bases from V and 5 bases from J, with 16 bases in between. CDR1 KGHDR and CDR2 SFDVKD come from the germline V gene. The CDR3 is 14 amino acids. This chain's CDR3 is CATASAGFNNEQFF. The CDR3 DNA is TGTGCCACCGCATCTGCAGGGTTCAACAATGAGCAGTTCTTC.

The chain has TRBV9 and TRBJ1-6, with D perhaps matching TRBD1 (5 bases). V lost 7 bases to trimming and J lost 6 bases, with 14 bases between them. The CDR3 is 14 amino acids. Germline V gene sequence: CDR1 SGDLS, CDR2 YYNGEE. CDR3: CASAMGRGNSPLHF. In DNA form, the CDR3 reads TGTGCCAGCGCCATGGGGAGGGGTAATTCACCCCTCCACTTT.

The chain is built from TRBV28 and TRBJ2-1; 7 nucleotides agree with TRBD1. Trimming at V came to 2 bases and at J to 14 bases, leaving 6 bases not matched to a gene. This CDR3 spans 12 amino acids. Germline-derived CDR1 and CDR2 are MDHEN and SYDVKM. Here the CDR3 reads CASSLPGQGEFF. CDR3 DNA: TGTGCCAGCAGTTTACCGGGCCAGGGGGAGTTCTTC.